The entry below gives a single T cell receptor (beta chain) sequence along with its context. The target antigen is unknown. The V end was cut by 2 bases, the J end by 8 bases, with 9 bases between. In germline, CDR1 is LGHNA, CDR2 YSLEER. This CDR3 has 12 residues. The source of the sample is a study of cytomegalovirus exposure and HLA in healthy donors. Study results and caveats: Immune exposure information available was restricted to CMV serostatus. Rates of TCR association differed by HLA locus in a later analysis, with DRB1 highest and HLA-C lowest.

Primers included in the PCR were 60 Vbeta and 13 Jbeta primers. Repertoires were generated with immunoSEQ multiplex PCR, while TCRdb's copy carries only in-frame clones and drops some. This repertoire shows some 110,000 clones, 78% found once; its top ten account for about 3.5%. The sequence was collected from a man aged 40-49 years in good health and CMV-seronegative. The V and J genes are TRBV4-3 and TRBJ1-2; TRBD1 might be the D (6 bases). The sequencing sample was made of PBMCs. CDR3 loop: CASSQSGEGYTF. The DNA of the CDR3 is TGCGCCAGCAGCCAATCAGGGGAAGGCTACACCTTC.